The 4 T cell receptor beta chains listed next were all sequenced from one sample in a study of T cells after yellow fever vaccination. TCRdb independently ran MiXCR on the 5' RACE reads; one entry per CDR3 protein. The table lists roughly 45,000 distinct CDR3 sequences, around 6.4% of them singletons. The starting material was PBMCs, either bulk or a sorted T-cell subset (CD4+, CD8+, memory, or dextramer-sorted; not recorded which), obtained 45 days after the yellow fever booster vaccination. The receptors shown here come from a young man who received the YFV17D yellow fever vaccine.

This clonotype was seen many times. V gene TRBV6-1 combines with J gene TRBJ2-3, with D possibly matching TRBD2 (6 bases). The germline V gene has CDR1 MNHNS and CDR2 SASEGT. This CDR3 has 14 residues. The V end was cut by 11 bases, the J end by 1 base, with 16 bases between. This CDR3 reads CAASVAGRTDTQYF. CDR3 DNA: TGTGCCGCCTCCGTGGCGGGGCGCACAGATACGCAGTATTTT.

This clonotype was detected many times. This chain uses TRBV7-9 with TRBJ1-6; 11 bases align to TRBD1. The V gene end was trimmed by 5 bases and the J gene end by 10 bases; junction bases not matched to a gene: 4. The CDR3 has 14 amino acids. Germline loops: CDR1 SEHNR, CDR2 FQNEAQ (reference sequence). The CDR3 DNA reads TGTGCCAGCAGCCCCGGGACAGGGGGGTCACCCCTCCACTTT. Protein product: CASSPGTGGSPLHF.

This clonotype was seen only a few times. CDR3 DNA sequence: TGTGCCAGCACCAGACCGGGACGTAACACAGATACGCAGTATTTT. Encoded protein: CASTRPGRNTDTQYF. This chain links TRBV2 with TRBJ2-3; the D gene could be TRBD1 or TRBD2 (5 bases each). The V gene lost 7 bases and the J gene lost 2 bases, with 16 bases spanning the gap. Germline CDR1 SNHLY, CDR2 FYNNEI. The CDR3 covers 15 residues.

This clonotype has just a few counts. CDR3 DNA sequence: TGTGCCAGCAGCGGGGGAGGGCCTTACAATGAGCAGTTCTTC. It yields the protein CASSGGGPYNEQFF. This chain connects TRBV7-3 to TRBJ2-1; 7 bases line up with TRBD2. V was pared by 5 bases and J by 4 bases, with 5 bases of the junction left unmatched. Germline-derived CDR1 and CDR2 are SGHTA and FQGTGA. The CDR3 runs 14 residues.